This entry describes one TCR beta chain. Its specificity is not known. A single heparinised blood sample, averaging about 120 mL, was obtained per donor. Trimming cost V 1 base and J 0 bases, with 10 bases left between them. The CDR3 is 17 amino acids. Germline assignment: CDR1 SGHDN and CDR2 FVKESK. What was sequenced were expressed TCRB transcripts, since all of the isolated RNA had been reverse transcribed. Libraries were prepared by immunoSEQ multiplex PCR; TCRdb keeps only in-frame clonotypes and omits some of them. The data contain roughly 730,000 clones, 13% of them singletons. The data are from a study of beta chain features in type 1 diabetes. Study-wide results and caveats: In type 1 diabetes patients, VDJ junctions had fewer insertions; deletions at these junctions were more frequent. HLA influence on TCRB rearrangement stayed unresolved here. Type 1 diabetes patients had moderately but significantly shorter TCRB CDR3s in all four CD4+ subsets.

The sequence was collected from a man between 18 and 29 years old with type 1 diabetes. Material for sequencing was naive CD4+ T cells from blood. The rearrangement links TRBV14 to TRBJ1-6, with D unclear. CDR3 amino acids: CASSQGSRGSYNSPLHF. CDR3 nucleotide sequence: TGTGCCAGCAGCCAAGGGTCGAGAGGCTCCTATAATTCACCCCTCCACTTT.